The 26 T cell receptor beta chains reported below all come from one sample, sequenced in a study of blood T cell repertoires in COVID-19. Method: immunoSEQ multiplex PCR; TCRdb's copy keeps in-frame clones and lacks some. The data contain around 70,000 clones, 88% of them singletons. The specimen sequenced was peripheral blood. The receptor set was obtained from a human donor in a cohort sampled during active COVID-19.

For the CDR3, the DNA is TGTGCCAGCAGCCACGGACAGGAATTTAATGAAAAACTGTTTTTT. It is translated as CASSHGQEFNEKLFF. The rearrangement uses TRBV16 and TRBJ1-4; 7 bases line up with TRBD1. The V gene's germline CDR1 is KGHSY and CDR2 FQNENV. The V segment lost 3 bases and the J segment 4 bases; nucleotides outside the gene matches: 5. This CDR3 has 15 amino acids.

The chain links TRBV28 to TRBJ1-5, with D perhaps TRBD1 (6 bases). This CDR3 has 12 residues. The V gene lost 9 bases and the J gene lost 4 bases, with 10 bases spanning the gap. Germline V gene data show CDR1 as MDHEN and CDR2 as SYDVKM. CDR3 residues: CASTQGNQPQHF. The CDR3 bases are TGTGCCAGTACACAGGGAAATCAGCCCCAGCATTTT.

The CDR3 region has the DNA TGTGCCAGCAGCTTGGAGGGGGCAGGCACAGATACGCAGTATTTT. Its translation: CASSLEGAGTDTQYF. The chain combines TRBV5-6 with TRBJ2-3; 7 bases align to TRBD1. The germline gives CDR1 SGHDT, CDR2 YYEEEE. V trimming: 0 bases; J trimming: 1 base; junction bases outside the gene matches: 2. The CDR3 covers 15 residues.

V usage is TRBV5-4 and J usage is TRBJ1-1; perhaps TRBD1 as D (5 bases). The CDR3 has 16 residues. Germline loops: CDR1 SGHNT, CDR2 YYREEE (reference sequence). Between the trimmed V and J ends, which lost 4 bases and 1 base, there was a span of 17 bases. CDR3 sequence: CASSIPGRGANTEAFF. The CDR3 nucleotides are TGTGCCAGCAGCATACCTGGGAGGGGCGCGAACACTGAAGCTTTCTTT.

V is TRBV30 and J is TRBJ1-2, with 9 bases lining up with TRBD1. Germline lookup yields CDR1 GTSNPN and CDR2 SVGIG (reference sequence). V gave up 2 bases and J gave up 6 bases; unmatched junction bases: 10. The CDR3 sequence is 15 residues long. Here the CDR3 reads CAWSPFGTGLNGYTF. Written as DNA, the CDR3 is TGTGCCTGGAGTCCGTTTGGGACAGGGCTTAATGGCTACACCTTC.

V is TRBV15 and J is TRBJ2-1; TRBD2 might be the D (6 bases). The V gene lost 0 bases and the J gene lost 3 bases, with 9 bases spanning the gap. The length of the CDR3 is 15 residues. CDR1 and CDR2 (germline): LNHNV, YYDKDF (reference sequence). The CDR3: CATSREPSVYNEQFF. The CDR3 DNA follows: TGTGCCACCAGCAGAGAACCTAGCGTCTACAATGAGCAGTTCTTC. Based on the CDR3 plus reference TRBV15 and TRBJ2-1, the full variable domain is DAMVIQNPRYQVTQFGKPVTLSCSQTLNHNVMYWYQQKSSQAPKLLFHYYDKDFNNEADTPDNFQSRRPNTSFCFLDIRSPGLGDTAMYLCATSREPSVYNEQFFGPGTRLTVL.

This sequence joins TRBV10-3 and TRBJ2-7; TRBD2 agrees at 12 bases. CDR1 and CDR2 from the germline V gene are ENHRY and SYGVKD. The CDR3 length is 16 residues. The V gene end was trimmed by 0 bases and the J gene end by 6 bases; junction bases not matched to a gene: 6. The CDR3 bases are TGTGCCATCAGTGAGTCCGGACTAGCGGGAAGGCTCGAGCAGTACTTC. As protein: CAISESGLAGRLEQYF.

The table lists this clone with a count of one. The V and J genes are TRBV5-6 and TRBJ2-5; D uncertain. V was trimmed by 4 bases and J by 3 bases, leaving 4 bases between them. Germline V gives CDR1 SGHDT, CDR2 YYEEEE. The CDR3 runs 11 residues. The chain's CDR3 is CASSLKETQYF. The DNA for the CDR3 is TGTGCCAGCAGCCTTAAAGAGACCCAGTACTTC.

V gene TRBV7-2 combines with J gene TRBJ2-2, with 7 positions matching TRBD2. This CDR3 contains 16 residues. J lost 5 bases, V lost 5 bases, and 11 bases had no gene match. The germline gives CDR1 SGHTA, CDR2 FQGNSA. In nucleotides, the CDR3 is TGTGCCAGCAGCCCCCAGCGGGAATGGGGGACCGGGGAGCTGTTTTTT. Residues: CASSPQREWGTGELFF.

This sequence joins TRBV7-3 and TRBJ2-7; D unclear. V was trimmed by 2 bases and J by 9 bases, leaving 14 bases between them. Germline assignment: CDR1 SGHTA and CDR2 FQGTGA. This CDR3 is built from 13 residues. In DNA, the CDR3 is TGTGCCAGCAGCTTAGGCTCGACAACCGTGCAGTACTTC. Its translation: CASSLGSTTVQYF. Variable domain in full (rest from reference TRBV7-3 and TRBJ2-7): GAGVSQTPSNKVTEKGKYVELRCDPISGHTALYWYRQSLGQGPEFLIYFQGTGAADDSGLPNDRFFAVRPEGSVSTLKIQRTERGDSAVYLCASSLGSTTVQYFGPGTRLTVT.

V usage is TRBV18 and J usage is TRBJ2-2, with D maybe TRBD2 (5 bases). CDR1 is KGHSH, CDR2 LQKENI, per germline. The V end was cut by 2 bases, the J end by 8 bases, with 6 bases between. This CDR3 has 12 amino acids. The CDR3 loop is CASSPVAGELFF. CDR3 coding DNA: TGTGCCAGCTCACCAGTAGCGGGGGAGCTGTTTTTT.

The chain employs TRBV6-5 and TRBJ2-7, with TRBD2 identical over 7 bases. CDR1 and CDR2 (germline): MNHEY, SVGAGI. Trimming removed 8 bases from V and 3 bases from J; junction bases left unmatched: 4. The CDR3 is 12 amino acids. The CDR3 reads CASSGGSYEQYF. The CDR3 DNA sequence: TGTGCCAGCTCGGGAGGAAGCTACGAGCAGTACTTC.

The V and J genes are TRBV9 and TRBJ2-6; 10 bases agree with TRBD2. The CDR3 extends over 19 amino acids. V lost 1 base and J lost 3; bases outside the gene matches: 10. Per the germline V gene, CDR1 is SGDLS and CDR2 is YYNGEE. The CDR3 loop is CASSVTSGDPGSGANVLTF. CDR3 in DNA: TGTGCCAGCAGCGTAACTAGCGGGGACCCGGGAAGTGGGGCCAACGTCCTGACTTTC.

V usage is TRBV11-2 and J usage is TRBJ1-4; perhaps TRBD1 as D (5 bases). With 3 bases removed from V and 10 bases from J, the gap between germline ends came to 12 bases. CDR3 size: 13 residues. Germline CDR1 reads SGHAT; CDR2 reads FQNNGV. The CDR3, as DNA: TGTGCCAGCAGCTTTGTCAGGGAGGGAAAACTGTTTTTT. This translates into CASSFVREGKLFF. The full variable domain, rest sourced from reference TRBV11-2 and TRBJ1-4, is EAGVAQSPRYKIIEKRQSVAFWCNPISGHATLYWYQQILGQGPKLLIQFQNNGVVDDSQLPKDRFSAERLKGVDSTLKIQPAKLEDSAVYLCASSFVREGKLFFGSGTQLSVL.

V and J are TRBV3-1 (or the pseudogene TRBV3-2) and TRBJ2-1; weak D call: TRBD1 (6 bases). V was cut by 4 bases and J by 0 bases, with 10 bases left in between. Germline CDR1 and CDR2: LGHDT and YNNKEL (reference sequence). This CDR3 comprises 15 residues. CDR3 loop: CASSLRGGSYNEQFF. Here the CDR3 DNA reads TGTGCCAGCAGCCTCAGGGGTGGCTCCTACAATGAGCAGTTCTTC.

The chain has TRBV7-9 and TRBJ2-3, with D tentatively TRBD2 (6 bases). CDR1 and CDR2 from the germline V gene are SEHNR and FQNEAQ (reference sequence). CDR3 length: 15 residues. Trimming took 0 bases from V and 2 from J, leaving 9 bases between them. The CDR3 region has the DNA TGTGCCAGCAGCTTAGCCGGGACTTCCACAGATACGCAGTATTTT. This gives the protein CASSLAGTSTDTQYF.

The CDR3 reads CASSQDPGSSYEQYF. The CDR3 nucleotides are TGCGCCAGCAGCCAAGATCCCGGGAGCTCCTACGAGCAGTACTTC. This chain uses TRBV4-1 with TRBJ2-7, with D perhaps TRBD2 (6 bases). The CDR3 length is 15 residues. The ends were cut back, 0 bases at V and 0 bases at J, with 9 bases in the middle. The germline V gene has CDR1 MGHRA and CDR2 YSYEKL.

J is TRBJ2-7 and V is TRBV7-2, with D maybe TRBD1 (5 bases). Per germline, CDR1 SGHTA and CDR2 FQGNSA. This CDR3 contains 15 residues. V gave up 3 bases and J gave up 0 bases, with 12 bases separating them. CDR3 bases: TGTGCCAGCAGCTTTTCCACAGGCGTCTCCTACGAGCAGTACTTC. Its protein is CASSFSTGVSYEQYF.

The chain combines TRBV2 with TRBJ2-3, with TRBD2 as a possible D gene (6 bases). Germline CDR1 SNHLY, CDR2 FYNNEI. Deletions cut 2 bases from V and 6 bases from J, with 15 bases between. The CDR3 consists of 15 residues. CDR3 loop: CASSEQGLEGDTQYF. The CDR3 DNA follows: TGTGCCAGCAGTGAACAGGGACTCGAGGGGGATACGCAGTATTTT.

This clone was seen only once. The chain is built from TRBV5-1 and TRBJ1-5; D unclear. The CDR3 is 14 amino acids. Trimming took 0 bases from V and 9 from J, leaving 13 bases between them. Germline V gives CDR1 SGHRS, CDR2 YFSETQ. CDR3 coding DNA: TGCGCCAGCAGCTTGGACAGTTTCGCGAGGCCCCAGCATTTT. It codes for CASSLDSFARPQHF.

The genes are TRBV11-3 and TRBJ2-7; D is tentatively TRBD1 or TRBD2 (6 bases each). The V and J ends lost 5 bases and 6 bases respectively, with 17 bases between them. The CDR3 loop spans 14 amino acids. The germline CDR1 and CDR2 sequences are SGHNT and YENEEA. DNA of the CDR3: TGTGCCAGCAGCCTAGGGGGATTGGGGGGCGAGCAGTACTTC. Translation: CASSLGGLGGEQYF.

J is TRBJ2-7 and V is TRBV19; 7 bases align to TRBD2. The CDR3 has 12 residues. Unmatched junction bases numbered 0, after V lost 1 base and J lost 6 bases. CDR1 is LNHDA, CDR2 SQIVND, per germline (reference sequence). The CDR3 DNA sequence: TGTGCCAGTAGTATAGGGGGGGGCGAGCAGTACTTC. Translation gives CASSIGGGEQYF.

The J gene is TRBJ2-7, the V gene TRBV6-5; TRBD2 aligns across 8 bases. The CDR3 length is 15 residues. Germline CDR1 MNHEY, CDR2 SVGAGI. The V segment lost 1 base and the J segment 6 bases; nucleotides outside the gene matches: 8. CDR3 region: CASSYLGLGFSEQYF. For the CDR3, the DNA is TGTGCCAGCAGTTACTTGGGACTAGGGTTTTCCGAGCAGTACTTC.

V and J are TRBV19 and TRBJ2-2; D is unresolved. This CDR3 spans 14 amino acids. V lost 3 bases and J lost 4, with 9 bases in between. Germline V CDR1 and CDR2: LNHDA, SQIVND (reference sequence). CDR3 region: CASSIIILTGELFF. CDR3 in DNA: TGTGCCAGTAGTATCATTATACTCACCGGGGAGCTGTTTTTT.

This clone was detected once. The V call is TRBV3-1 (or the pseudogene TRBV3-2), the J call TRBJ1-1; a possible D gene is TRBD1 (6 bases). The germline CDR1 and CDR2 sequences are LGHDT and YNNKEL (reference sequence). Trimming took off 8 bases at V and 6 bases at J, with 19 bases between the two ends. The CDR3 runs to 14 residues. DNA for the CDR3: TGTGCCAGCCGACAAGAGGGGGGAGGGTCTGAAGCTTTCTTT. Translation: CASRQEGGGSEAFF.

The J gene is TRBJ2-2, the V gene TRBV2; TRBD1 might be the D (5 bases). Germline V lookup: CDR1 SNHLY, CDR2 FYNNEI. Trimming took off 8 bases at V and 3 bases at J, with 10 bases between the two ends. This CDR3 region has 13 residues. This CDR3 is CASWGRDTGELFF. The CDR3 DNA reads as TGTGCCAGCTGGGGCAGGGACACCGGGGAGCTGTTTTTT.